This entry is about one T cell receptor beta chain. The CDR3 has 13 amino acids. The germline CDR1 and CDR2 sequences are SNHLY and FYNNEI. Trimming took off 3 bases at V and 7 bases at J, with 12 bases between the two ends. The record originates from a study of OX40 agonist ivuxolimab in advanced cancers. Study background: Patients undergoing dose escalation presented with hepatocellular carcinoma, melanoma, renal cell or head and neck cancer. Three patients had partial responses: one hepatocellular carcinoma, two cutaneous melanoma.

Generated by immunoSEQ multiplex PCR, the TCRdb table keeps only in-frame clones and is missing some. The profile shows fewer than 100,000 clones, approximately 88% of them singletons. Sequenced material: CD4+ or CD8+ T cells sorted from blood, taken in a trial of the OX40 agonist ivuxolimab. This sequence originates from an adult with an advanced solid tumor such as melanoma, head and neck, liver or kidney cancer. This chain links TRBV2 with TRBJ2-5; D uncertain. The CDR3 DNA reads TGTGCCAGCAGTGAGGACCAGAGAGGGACCCAGTACTTC. This translates into CASSEDQRGTQYF. Variable domain in full (rest from reference TRBV2 and TRBJ2-5): EPEVTQTPSHQVTQMGQEVILRCVPISNHLYFYWYRQILGQKVEFLVSFYNNEISEKSEIFDDQFSVERPDGSNFTLKIRSTKLEDSAMYFCASSEDQRGTQYFGPGTRLLVL.